The sample holds many counts of the clone carrying this TCR beta chain. Its matching antigen is unknown. The trim removed 4 bases at V and 2 bases at J, leaving 7 bases unmatched. CDR3 size: 16 residues. Germline V gene sequence: CDR1 SGHTA, CDR2 FQGTGA. These data are taken from a study of T-cell reconstitution after alpha-beta-depleted transplantation in children. Unique molecular identifiers were incorporated into the prepared TCRbeta library. Via MiXCR, TCRdb re-called the PCR reads, giving one row per CDR3 protein. The table includes around 52,000 distinct CDR3 sequences, about 5.7% detected once. Overall study results and limits: By about two months after transplant, alpha-beta T cells reportedly arose from several hundred graft clones that had expanded. One year after transplant, T-cell counts and diversity came mostly from newly produced T cells.

Specimen: PBMCs, mostly from graft donor cells, collected 60 days after TCRalphabeta/CD19-depleted stem cell transplant. This TCR was recovered from a female patient aged 2 to 10 who had a stem cell transplant for aplastic anemia, so the T cells may come from the graft donor. V gene TRBV7-3 combines with J gene TRBJ2-1, with 8 nucleotides matching TRBD2. The CDR3 region has the DNA TGTGCCAGCAGCTCCTTAGCGGGGAACACCTACAATGAGCAGTTCTTC. Encoded protein: CASSSLAGNTYNEQFF.